The rows below give T cell receptor beta chains drawn from one sample of a study of shared clonotypes between healthy human individuals. Profiled with immunoSEQ multiplex PCR; TCRdb holds only in-frame clones, not every one. This table holds about 2.1 million clones, 93% found once. The sample comprised naive CD8+ T cells from PBMCs. These receptors originate from a man between 18 and 35 years old in good health. Some clones in this sample may be carry-over from other donors' samples. Each CDR3 is given with its conserved first and last residue. A D gene is named only where the DNA matches it firmly. Only some rows state a clone size, as once, few, many or a class for expanded clones.

>TRBV4-1|TRBJ2-1|TRBD2|NA
CASSRPGGLAGILQRGEQFF
TGCGCCAGCAGCCGCCCCGGAGGACTAGCGGGAATCCTTCAACGCGGTGAGCAGTTCTTC
>TRBV7-9|TRBJ1-3|TRBD1|NA
CASSSHRGPGNTIYF
TGTGCCAGCAGCTCGCACAGGGGGCCTGGAAACACCATATATTTT
>TRBV27|TRBJ2-7|NA|NA
CASSTYWGEQYF
TGTGCCAGCAGCACGTATTGGGGCGAGCAGTACTTC
>TRBV6-4|TRBJ1-5|NA|NA
CASGIRDSRGPQHF
TGTGCCAGCGGGATACGGGACTCCCGCGGGCCCCAGCATTTT
>TRBV9|TRBJ1-1|TRBD1|once
CASSDLTGGLTEAFF
TGTGCCAGCAGCGACTTGACAGGGGGCCTCACTGAAGCTTTCTTT
>TRBV14|TRBJ1-3|TRBD1|once
CASSLTTGSALYF
TGTGCCAGCAGCCTAACGACAGGGTCCGCTCTCTATTTT
>TRBV28|TRBJ2-7|NA|NA
CASLPIPTGAYEQYF
TGTGCCAGCCTTCCGATCCCGACAGGAGCCTACGAGCAGTACTTC
>TRBV7-9|TRBJ2-1|TRBD2|NA
CASSLRGGRGDEQFF
TGTGCCAGCAGCCTCCGGGGCGGGAGGGGCGATGAGCAGTTCTTC
>TRBV27|TRBJ2-7|NA|NA
CASRPDSALWDEQYF
TGTGCCAGCAGACCCGACAGTGCCTTGTGGGACGAGCAGTACTTC
>TRBV15|TRBJ1-4|NA|NA
CAGGDPESEKLFF
TGTGCCGGTGGGGACCCAGAATCAGAAAAACTGTTTTTT
>TRBV7-9|TRBJ2-1|NA|NA
CASSSGRERYNEQFF
TGTGCCAGCAGCTCGGGACGTGAAAGATACAATGAGCAGTTCTTC
>TRBV5-1|TRBJ2-7|NA|NA
CASSLAGSSEQYF
TGCGCCAGCAGCTTGGCCGGGAGTAGCGAGCAGTACTTC
>TRBV7-9|TRBJ2-2|TRBD2|NA
CASSPGGGSDFVDTGELFF
TGTGCCAGCAGCCCCGGAGGCGGGAGCGATTTCGTGGACACCGGGGAGCTGTTTTTT
>TRBV7-9|TRBJ2-3|TRBD2|NA
CASSLAPGSGGWSDTQYF
TGTGCCAGCAGCTTAGCGCCGGGTAGCGGGGGATGGTCAGATACGCAGTATTTT
>TRBV5-6|TRBJ1-1|TRBD1|NA
CASRGPGQATEAFF
TGTGCCAGCAGGGGACCGGGACAGGCTACTGAAGCTTTCTTT
>TRBV7-8|TRBJ2-3|TRBD2|NA
CASSSSGGGGELYF
TGTGCCAGCAGCTCTAGCGGGGGAGGCGGGGAGTTGTATTTT
>TRBV30|TRBJ2-7|TRBD2|NA
CACQNQREGAEQYF
TGTGCCTGCCAAAATCAGCGGGAGGGCGCCGAGCAGTACTTC
>TRBV28|TRBJ1-2|NA|NA
CASSFGMGVGVYGYTF
TGTGCCAGCAGTTTCGGTATGGGAGTAGGAGTATATGGCTACACCTTC
>TRBV27|TRBJ1-2|TRBD1|NA
CASSPGQGWVGYTF
TGTGCCAGCAGTCCTGGACAGGGGTGGGTTGGCTACACCTTC
>TRBV9|TRBJ1-2|NA|NA
CASSLDYGYTF
TGTGCCAGCAGCCTTGACTATGGCTACACCTTC
>TRBV5-1|TRBJ1-1|NA|NA
CASSLVDPAYDTEAFF
TGCGCCAGCAGCTTGGTGGATCCAGCCTACGACACTGAAGCTTTCTTT
>TRBV30|TRBJ2-3|TRBD2|NA
CAWSLRLAGSGDTQYF
TGTGCCTGGAGTTTAAGACTAGCGGGAAGCGGGGATACGCAGTATTTT
>TRBV28|TRBJ2-3|NA|NA
CASSLLRVSTDTQYF
TGTGCCAGCAGTTTATTAAGGGTGAGCACAGATACGCAGTATTTT
>TRBV5-1|TRBJ1-2|NA|NA
CASSLGANYGYTF
TGCGCCAGCAGCTTGGGGGCTAACTATGGCTACACCTTC
>TRBV19|TRBJ2-1|TRBD1|NA
CASSGADWDREQFF
TGTGCCAGCTCCGGGGCCGATTGGGACAGAGAGCAGTTCTTC
>TRBV9|TRBJ2-5|NA|NA
CASSDRDFQETQYF
TGTGCCAGCAGCGACCGGGACTTCCAAGAGACCCAGTACTTC
>TRBV29-1|TRBJ2-5|NA|NA
CSVAGGRFQETQYF
TGCAGCGTAGCCGGGGGCAGATTCCAAGAGACCCAGTACTTC
>TRBV2|TRBJ2-1|NA|NA
CASRDLVGEQFF
TGTGCCAGCAGAGATTTAGTTGGTGAGCAGTTCTTC
>TRBV7-8|TRBJ2-7|TRBD2|NA
CASSPGGAEQYF
TGTGCCAGCAGCCCGGGGGGTGCCGAGCAGTACTTC
>TRBV7-6|TRBJ2-1|TRBD1|NA
CASSSRTGSNLNEQFF
TGTGCCAGCAGCTCGCGGACAGGTTCTAATCTGAATGAGCAGTTCTTC
>TRBV6-5|TRBJ2-7|TRBD2|NA
CASRYSAGADYEQYF
TGTGCCAGCAGATACTCAGCGGGAGCAGATTACGAGCAGTACTTC
>TRBV6-4|TRBJ1-5|NA|NA
CASSDWGLNSNQPQHF
TGTGCCAGCAGTGATTGGGGACTGAATAGCAATCAGCCCCAGCATTTT
>TRBV7-9|TRBJ2-7|NA|NA
CASSFGREYEQYF
TGTGCCAGCAGCTTTGGCAGGGAGTACGAGCAGTACTTC
>TRBV19|TRBJ2-7|NA|NA
CASSIGTSDYEQYF
TGTGCCAGTAGTATTGGGACGTCGGACTACGAGCAGTACTTC
>TRBV27|TRBJ2-7|NA|NA
CASSLTRAYEQYF
TGTGCCAGCAGTTTAACAAGGGCCTACGAGCAGTACTTC
>TRBV4-3|TRBJ2-2|NA|NA
CASSQYRGLAGLANTGELFF
TGCGCCAGCAGCCAATACAGGGGGCTAGCGGGACTCGCGAACACCGGGGAGCTGTTTTTT
>TRBV2|TRBJ2-6|TRBD1|NA
CASSEWTGLGANVLTF
TGTGCCAGCAGTGAATGGACAGGGCTCGGGGCCAACGTCCTGACTTTC
>TRBV4-1|TRBJ2-2|NA|once
CASSQVGVAGELFF
TGCGCCAGCAGCCAAGTTGGGGTGGCCGGGGAGCTGTTTTTT
>TRBV7-9|TRBJ2-1|TRBD2|NA
CASSVRLAAYNEQFF
TGTGCCAGCAGCGTGAGACTAGCGGCCTACAATGAGCAGTTCTTC
>TRBV2|TRBJ1-2|NA|NA
CASSPGAAYGYTF
TGTGCCAGCAGTCCGGGGGCCGCCTATGGCTACACCTTC
>TRBV28|TRBJ1-5|NA|NA
CASSPAGKFQPQHF
TGTGCCAGCAGTCCAGCAGGGAAGTTTCAGCCCCAGCATTTT
>TRBV6-1|TRBJ2-7|NA|NA
CASSDPGNEQYF
TGTGCCAGCAGTGATCCCGGGAACGAGCAGTACTTC
>TRBV9|TRBJ1-4|NA|NA
CASSPRGLDEKLFF
TGTGCCAGCAGCCCACGTGGACTCGATGAAAAACTGTTTTTT
>TRBV4-1|TRBJ2-7|NA|NA
CASSQEVTGHYEQYF
TGCGCCAGCAGCCAAGAAGTTACGGGGCACTACGAGCAGTACTTC
>TRBV6-5|TRBJ2-7|TRBD2|NA
CASSPRAGDGYEQYF
TGTGCCAGCAGTCCTCGAGCGGGAGACGGCTACGAGCAGTACTTC
>TRBV27|TRBJ1-1|NA|NA
CASSLLGWGTEAFF
TGTGCCAGCAGTTTATTGGGGTGGGGGACTGAAGCTTTCTTT
>TRBV27|TRBJ1-2|TRBD1|once
CASSSRTGEPDGYTF
TGTGCCAGCAGTTCAAGGACAGGGGAACCGGATGGCTACACCTTC
>TRBV27|TRBJ2-5|NA|NA
CASGLETQYF
TGTGCCAGCGGGCTGGAGACCCAGTACTTC
>TRBV7-9|TRBJ2-7|TRBD2|once
CASSLEASGTYEQYF
TGTGCCAGCAGCTTAGAGGCTAGCGGGACGTACGAGCAGTACTTC
>TRBV27|TRBJ2-2|NA|NA
CASSSAVLNTGELFF
TGTGCCAGCAGTTCTGCGGTACTGAACACCGGGGAGCTGTTTTTT
>TRBV6-5|TRBJ2-7|TRBD1|NA
CASSYSRQGYEQYF
TGTGCCAGCAGTTACTCGAGACAGGGCTACGAGCAGTACTTC
>TRBV5-8|TRBJ2-7|NA|NA
CASSNRQVPYEQYF
TGTGCCAGCAGCAATCGACAGGTTCCCTACGAGCAGTACTTC
>TRBV18|TRBJ2-5|NA|NA
CASSPPYRARGETQYF
TGTGCCAGCTCACCACCGTACAGGGCAAGGGGGGAGACCCAGTACTTC
>TRBV4-3|TRBJ2-2|TRBD2|NA
CASSQDPSGSLSTGELFF
TGCGCCAGCAGCCAAGATCCCAGCGGGAGTTTGAGTACCGGGGAGCTGTTTTTT
>TRBV5-6|TRBJ2-7|NA|NA
CASRSLQAAPYEQYF
TGTGCCAGCAGATCCCTCCAAGCCGCGCCCTACGAGCAGTACTTC
>TRBV19|TRBJ2-7|TRBD1|NA
CASSPDRGTTYEQYF
TGTGCCAGTAGCCCGGACAGGGGGACCACCTACGAGCAGTACTTC
>TRBV6-5|TRBJ2-5|TRBD1|NA
CASSTGGPETQYF
TGTGCCAGCAGTACAGGGGGGCCCGAGACCCAGTACTTC
>TRBV6-1|TRBJ2-7|TRBD2|NA
CASSEGLAGVWPYEQYF
TGTGCCAGCAGTGAAGGACTAGCGGGAGTTTGGCCCTACGAGCAGTACTTC
>TRBV7-3|TRBJ1-2|NA|NA
CASRGLYGYTF
TGTGCCAGCCGGGGGTTATATGGCTACACCTTC